This is a list of T cell receptor beta chains from one sample in a study of CD8+ T cells in alopecia areata. Repertoires were generated with immunoSEQ multiplex PCR, while TCRdb's copy carries only in-frame clones and drops some. The sample includes approximately 160,000 clones, around three fifths of them seen just once. Material: CD4+ T cells sorted from blood, obtained at week 24, from a patient treated with tofacitinib. These receptors were collected from a human donor with alopecia areata. CDR3s include the opening cysteine and the closing phenylalanine or tryptophan. D genes are given only for firm matches. Rows give clone size only sometimes, using once, few, many, or a class for an expanded clone.

j_call,v_call,d_call,clone_size,cdr3_aa,cdr3_nt
TRBJ2-3,TRBV27,TRBD2,few,CASSTSSLAADTQYF,TGTGCCAGCAGTACCTCATCACTAGCGGCAGATACGCAGTATTTT
TRBJ2-5,TRBV4-1,.,.,CASSQGRTFQETQYF,TGCGCCAGCAGCCAAGGGAGGACTTTCCAAGAGACCCAGTACTTC
TRBJ2-7,TRBV11-2,.,.,CASRSIRHYEQYF,TGTGCCAGCCGTAGCATCAGACACTACGAGCAGTACTTC
TRBJ2-5,TRBV29-1,.,few,CSVEEPRETQYF,TGCAGCGTTGAAGAGCCCCGAGAGACCCAGTACTTC
TRBJ2-1,TRBV20-1,.,.,CSARAEAEQFF,TGCAGTGCTAGAGCCGAGGCTGAGCAGTTCTTC
TRBJ2-5,TRBV29-1,.,few,CSVGGGETQYF,TGCAGCGTTGGTGGGGGGGAGACCCAGTACTTC
TRBJ2-2,TRBV2,.,few,CASSERQRNTGELFF,TGTGCCAGCAGTGAAAGACAGAGAAACACCGGGGAGCTGTTTTTT
TRBJ2-3,TRBV5-6,TRBD1,.,CASSFRTGRDTQYF,TGTGCCAGCAGCTTCCGGACAGGGAGGGATACGCAGTATTTT
TRBJ1-5,TRBV30,TRBD1,.,CAWSPRTGSGNQPQHF,TGTGCCTGGAGTCCCCGGACAGGGTCAGGCAATCAGCCCCAGCATTTT
TRBJ2-7,TRBV6-5,.,.,CASSYSSLGSYEQYF,TGTGCCAGCAGTTACTCGAGTCTGGGAAGCTACGAGCAGTACTTC
TRBJ1-2,TRBV6-6,TRBD1,.,CASSTGQGPLGYTF,TGTGCCAGCAGTACTGGACAGGGGCCTCTCGGCTACACCTTC
TRBJ1-2,TRBV7-8,TRBD1,.,CASSLAIGGSGYTF,TGTGCCAGCAGCTTAGCGATAGGGGGCTCAGGCTACACCTTC
TRBJ2-4,TRBV6-5,TRBD1,.,CASSGATTGIGIQYF,TGTGCCAGCAGTGGCGCCACGACAGGGATTGGCATTCAGTACTTC
TRBJ2-2,TRBV6-5,.,.,CASSYSTHTGELFF,TGTGCCAGCAGTTACTCGACACACACCGGGGAGCTGTTTTTT
TRBJ2-1,TRBV4-1,.,.,CASSQVGVGYNEQFF,TGCGCCAGCAGCCAAGTTGGGGTGGGCTACAATGAGCAGTTCTTC
TRBJ1-1,TRBV19,.,.,CASSKRDGEAFF,TGTGCCAGTAGTAAGCGGGACGGTGAAGCTTTCTTT
TRBJ2-7,TRBV7-9,TRBD1,few,CASSLARQGQSPYEQYF,TGTGCCAGCAGCTTAGCGCGACAGGGACAGAGTCCCTACGAGCAGTACTTC
TRBJ1-2,TRBV4-1,TRBD1,.,CASSQEGPTGVGGYTF,TGCGCCAGCAGCCAAGAAGGCCCTACAGGGGTGGGGGGCTACACCTTC
TRBJ2-1,TRBV29-1,.,few,CSVLVYNEQFF,TGCAGCGTTCTAGTGTACAATGAGCAGTTCTTC
TRBJ2-2,TRBV4-1,.,.,CASSQAQASYLFF,TGCGCCAGCAGCCAAGCGCAGGCTAGTTATCTGTTTTTT
TRBJ2-7,TRBV5-1,TRBD1,.,CTSSLGGSDRVYEQYF,TGCACCAGCAGCTTGGGGGGTTCGGACAGGGTCTACGAGCAGTACTTC
TRBJ1-6,TRBV27,.,.,CASSLSGKWMGNSPLHF,TGTGCCAGCAGTTTATCGGGGAAATGGATGGGGAATTCACCCCTCCACTTT
TRBJ2-5,TRBV18,.,.,CASSPITRETQYF,TGTGCCAGCTCACCAATAACAAGGGAGACCCAGTACTTC
TRBJ1-2,TRBV9,TRBD1,few,CASSAMWGQVNYGYTF,TGTGCCAGCAGCGCGATGTGGGGACAGGTGAACTATGGCTACACCTTC
TRBJ2-7,TRBV7-2,.,.,CASSLPGPAWEQYF,TGTGCCAGCAGCTTACCGGGCCCGGCGTGGGAGCAGTACTTC
TRBJ2-4,TRBV19,TRBD1,.,CASSTSTGGLYF,TGTGCCAGTAGTACATCGACAGGGGGTCTGTACTTC
TRBJ1-5,TRBV23-1,TRBD1,.,CASSQYPRGEGNQPQHF,TGCGCCAGCAGTCAATATCCCAGGGGGGAGGGCAATCAGCCCCAGCATTTT
TRBJ2-4,TRBV6-6,.,.,CASSYSYIQYF,TGTGCCAGCAGTTACTCGTACATTCAGTACTTC
TRBJ2-7,TRBV13,.,few,CASSLSYYEQYF,TGTGCCAGCAGCTTGAGTTACTACGAGCAGTACTTC
TRBJ1-2,TRBV9,.,once,CASSVAYGYTF,TGTGCCAGCAGCGTAGCCTATGGCTACACCTTC
TRBJ2-6,TRBV30,.,.,CAATSGANVLTF,TGTGCCGCGACCTCTGGGGCCAACGTCCTGACTTTC
TRBJ2-5,TRBV6-1,.,.,CASSSLTYKETQYF,TGTGCCAGCAGCTCGCTGACGTACAAAGAGACCCAGTACTTC
TRBJ1-5,TRBV7-9,.,.,CASSSSRVGRSNQPQHF,TGTGCCAGCAGCTCTAGTAGGGTCGGCCGGAGCAATCAGCCCCAGCATTTT
TRBJ1-2,TRBV19,.,few,CASSIYGSGDGYTF,TGTGCCAGTAGTATTTATGGGTCAGGGGATGGCTACACCTTC
TRBJ1-2,TRBV29-1,.,few,CSVEALDGYTF,TGCAGCGTTGAAGCCCTCGATGGCTACACCTTC
TRBJ2-1,TRBV29-1,.,.,CSVNHGHEQFF,TGCAGCGTGAACCACGGCCATGAGCAGTTCTTC
TRBJ2-5,TRBV5-1,.,.,CASSTGRPGETSETQYF,TGCGCCAGCAGCACGGGACGGCCCGGGGAGACAAGCGAGACCCAGTACTTC
TRBJ1-2,TRBV19,.,.,CATRQHPNYGYTF,TGTGCCACAAGACAGCACCCGAACTATGGCTACACCTTC
TRBJ1-3,TRBV30,.,.,CAWNRAGNTIYF,TGTGCCTGGAACAGGGCTGGAAACACCATATATTTT
TRBJ1-2,TRBV7-2,TRBD1,.,CASSPGTGMYGYTF,TGTGCCAGCAGCCCGGGGACAGGGATGTATGGCTACACCTTC
TRBJ1-2,TRBV4-2,.,few,CASSQSPGVSGYTF,TGTGCCAGCAGCCAATCCCCAGGGGTATCTGGCTACACCTTC
TRBJ1-3,TRBV29-1,.,few,CSVDQGGNTIYF,TGCAGCGTTGATCAGGGAGGAAACACCATATATTTT
TRBJ1-1,TRBV11-3,TRBD1,few,CASSPRGLMNTEAFF,TGTGCCAGCAGCCCAAGGGGGCTCATGAACACTGAAGCTTTCTTT
TRBJ2-5,TRBV29-1,.,.,CSVKWAETQYF,TGCAGCGTTAAATGGGCAGAGACCCAGTACTTC
TRBJ1-3,TRBV29-1,TRBD1,few,CSVGTGGGNTIYF,TGCAGCGTTGGAACAGGGGGCGGAAACACCATATATTTT
TRBJ2-6,TRBV30,.,.,CAWSVGGGGANVLTF,TGTGCCTGGAGTGTAGGAGGTGGCGGGGCCAACGTCCTGACTTTC
TRBJ2-2,TRBV29-1,.,.,CSVDDRDAGELFF,TGCAGCGTTGATGATAGGGATGCCGGGGAGCTGTTTTTT
TRBJ1-2,TRBV9,.,.,CASTETGGGYTF,TGTGCCAGCACCGAAACGGGGGGAGGCTACACCTTC